Below, 18 T cell receptor beta chains from the same sample are listed, as sequenced in a study of cytomegalovirus exposure and HLA in healthy donors. Sequencing was performed with immunoSEQ multiplex PCR; in TCRdb, only in-frame clones are kept and a portion is missing. The table has around 240,000 clones, 90% seen once; the top ten hold roughly 0.4%. The sequenced sample consisted of PBMCs. The receptors were gathered from a woman in her late teens or twenties in good health and CMV-seronegative.

This clone appeared a single time. The chain has TRBV21-1 and TRBJ2-7; TRBD1 is taken as the D call from the table, unchecked against the DNA. TRBV21-1 represents a pseudogene. The length of the CDR3 is 14 residues. The CDR3 protein is CASSMRTGGYEQYV. In DNA, the CDR3 is TGTGCCAGCAGCATGCGGACAGGGGGCTACGAGCAGTACGTC.

The rearrangement links TRBV5-1 to TRBJ1-2; 7 bases align to TRBD1. V was pared by 3 bases and J by 1 base, with 3 bases of the junction left unmatched. This CDR3 is 14 amino acids long. In germline, CDR1 is SGHRS, CDR2 YFSETQ. The CDR3 loop reads CASSWGDSNYGYTF. The CDR3 nucleotides are TGCGCCAGCAGCTGGGGGGACAGTAACTATGGCTACACCTTC.

This sequence joins TRBV5-5 and TRBJ1-1; 8 bases map to TRBD1. The germline CDR1 and CDR2 sequences are SGHKS and YYEKEE (reference sequence). After removal of 4 bases from V and 8 bases from J, the junction contained 7 bases not matched to a gene. The CDR3 consists of 13 residues. In DNA, the CDR3 is TGTGCCAGCAGCACCTCGACAGGGGCCGAAGCTTTCTTT. This sequence encodes CASSTSTGAEAFF.

This chain joins TRBV14 and TRBJ1-5; D might be TRBD1 (6 bases). CDR1 is SGHDN, CDR2 FVKESK, per germline. Trimming stripped 4 bases from V and 5 bases from J, with 9 bases between. This CDR3 region has 13 residues. The CDR3 protein is CASSLGGDQPQHF. CDR3 DNA sequence: TGTGCCAGCAGCCTAGGGGGTGATCAGCCCCAGCATTTT.

Notes on this clone: This sample includes further DNA sequences coding for the same CDR3. The chain uses TRBV18 and TRBJ2-7; tentatively, D is TRBD1 (6 bases). Germline values: CDR1 KGHSH, CDR2 LQKENI. This CDR3 has 13 residues. V lost 2 bases, J lost 1 base, and 6 bases lay in between. The CDR3 nucleotides read TGTGCCAGCTCACCAACAGGGTCCTACGAGCAGTACTTC. It translates to CASSPTGSYEQYF.

The chain uses TRBV7-2 and TRBJ1-1; D unresolved. V was shortened by 3 bases and J by 3 bases, with 11 bases between the two germline ends. The CDR3 is 14 amino acids. CDR1 is SGHTA, CDR2 FQGNSA, per germline. The CDR3 spells CASSFVAVDTEAFF. The CDR3 nucleotides read TGTGCCAGCAGCTTCGTCGCGGTGGACACTGAAGCTTTCTTT.

J is TRBJ1-4 and V is TRBV4-3, with D tentatively TRBD1 (6 bases). The CDR3 has 15 residues. Germline V gene data show CDR1 as LGHNA and CDR2 as YSLEER. V dropped 0 bases and J dropped 5 bases, with 10 bases sitting between them. For the CDR3, the DNA is TGCGCCAGCAGCCAAGAGGGGGCCGGGAATGAAAAACTGTTTTTT. Its translation: CASSQEGAGNEKLFF.

CDR3 amino acids: CASSPLQGVDQPQHF. The CDR3 nucleotides read TGTGCCAGCAGCCCCTTACAGGGGGTAGATCAGCCCCAGCATTTT. This chain connects TRBV7-6 to TRBJ1-5, with 8 bases matching TRBD1. The CDR3 sequence is 15 residues long. Germline V lookup: CDR1 SGHVS, CDR2 FNYEAQ. The junction had 8 bases not matched to a gene; V was cut back by 5 bases and J by 5 bases.

The chain has TRBV2 and TRBJ2-5; 9 positions match TRBD2. The length of the CDR3 is 14 residues. With V trimmed by 6 bases and J by 3 bases, 5 bases remained unmatched. In germline, CDR1 is SNHLY, CDR2 FYNNEI. The CDR3 reads CASSLAGTKETQYF. The CDR3 DNA follows: TGTGCCAGCAGCCTAGCGGGGACAAAAGAGACCCAGTACTTC.

This rearrangement joins TRBV5-4 to TRBJ1-1; D not resolved. Looked up from germline, CDR1 is SGHNT and CDR2 is YYREEE (reference sequence). This CDR3 has 12 amino acids. V lost 2 bases to trimming and J lost 4 bases, with 6 bases between them. The CDR3 spells CASSLSSTEAFF. As DNA, the CDR3 is TGTGCCAGCAGCTTAAGTAGCACTGAAGCTTTCTTT.

This clone was observed once. The CDR3 here is CASSYTTGDRDEAFF. The DNA of the CDR3 is TGTGCCAGCAGTTACACCACAGGGGACCGAGATGAAGCTTTCTTT. The J gene is TRBJ1-1, the V gene TRBV6-5, with 7 bases matching TRBD1. Losses at the gene ends were 2 bases for V and 7 bases for J; bases not matched to a gene: 10. CDR1 MNHEY and CDR2 SVGAGI come from the germline V gene. The CDR3 contains 15 residues.

Here the CDR3 reads CASILGVGHEQYV. In DNA, the CDR3 is TGTGCCAGCATTCTCGGAGTCGGCCACGAGCAGTACGTC. The V gene is TRBV6-1, the J gene TRBJ2-7; D unresolved. Germline values: CDR1 MNHNS, CDR2 SASEGT. This CDR3 has 13 residues. Trimming pared 7 bases from V and 5 bases from J, leaving 15 bases between.

This rearrangement joins TRBV7-2 to TRBJ2-7; 7 nucleotides match TRBD1. Germline values: CDR1 SGHTA, CDR2 FQGNSA. V lost 1 base to trimming and J lost 4 bases; unmatched junction nucleotides: 1. The CDR3 covers 13 residues. The CDR3 region is CASSLDRGYEQYF. The CDR3 bases are TGTGCCAGCAGCTTAGACAGGGGTTACGAGCAGTACTTC.

This clone showed up just a few times. The rearrangement links TRBV6-1 to TRBJ1-2; D gene uncertain. Trimming shortened V by 6 bases and J by 4 bases, and 6 bases separated the two germline ends. The CDR3 is 11 residues long. Germline CDR1 MNHNS, CDR2 SASEGT. This chain's CDR3 is CASRQLYGYTF. In nucleotides, the CDR3 is TGTGCCAGCAGACAGCTCTATGGCTACACCTTC.

The chain is built from TRBV18 and TRBJ1-1, with 9 positions matching TRBD1. Losses at the gene ends were 2 bases for V and 3 bases for J; bases not matched to a gene: 4. The length of the CDR3 is 15 residues. Germline-derived CDR1 and CDR2 are KGHSH and LQKENI. For the CDR3, the DNA is TGTGCCAGCTCACCATCGACAGGGGGGGACACTGAAGCTTTCTTT. Encoded protein: CASSPSTGGDTEAFF.

The chain has TRBV27 and TRBJ2-7, with TRBD1 matching over 7 bases. After removal of 4 bases from V and 2 bases from J, the junction contained 11 bases not matched to a gene. Per the germline V gene, CDR1 is MNHEY and CDR2 is SMNVEV (reference sequence). The CDR3 extends over 16 amino acids. CDR3 sequence: CASSYQPGQRPYEQYF. The CDR3 region has the DNA TGTGCCAGCAGTTACCAACCGGGACAGAGACCCTACGAGCAGTACTTC.

V and J are TRBV5-4 and TRBJ2-3; TRBD2 aligns across 8 bases. The CDR3 sequence is 14 residues long. V was pared by 5 bases and J by 0 bases, with 2 bases of the junction left unmatched. CDR1 and CDR2 (germline): SGHNT, YYREEE (reference sequence). CDR3: CASRERGSTDTQYF. CDR3 nucleotide sequence: TGTGCCAGCAGGGAGCGGGGGAGCACAGATACGCAGTATTTT.

This chain joins TRBV27 and TRBJ1-4; the D gene is possibly TRBD1 (6 bases). The V and J ends lost 6 bases and 8 bases respectively, with 19 bases between them. The CDR3 contains 15 residues. Germline V CDR1 and CDR2: MNHEY, SMNVEV (reference sequence). The CDR3 is CASSSKMDSWEKLFF. CDR3 DNA: TGTGCCAGCAGCTCAAAGATGGACAGCTGGGAAAAACTGTTTTTT.